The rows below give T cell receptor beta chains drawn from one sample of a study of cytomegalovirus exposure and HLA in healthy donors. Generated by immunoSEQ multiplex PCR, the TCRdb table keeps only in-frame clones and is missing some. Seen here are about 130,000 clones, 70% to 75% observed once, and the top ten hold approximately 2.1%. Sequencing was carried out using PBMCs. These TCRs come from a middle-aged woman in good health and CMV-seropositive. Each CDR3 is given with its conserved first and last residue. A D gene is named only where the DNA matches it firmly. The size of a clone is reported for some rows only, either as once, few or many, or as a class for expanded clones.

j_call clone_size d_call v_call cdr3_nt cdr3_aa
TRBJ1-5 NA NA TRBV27 TGTGCCAGCGGGCGGGTGAACTCCAATCAGCCCCAGCATTTT CASGRVNSNQPQHF
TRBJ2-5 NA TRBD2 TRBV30 TGTGCCTGGAGTGTAAGGCGGGGGGGCCGAGAGACCCAGTACTTC CAWSVRRGGRETQYF
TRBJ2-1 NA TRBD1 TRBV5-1 TGCGCCAGCAGCCGTACGGACAGGGAAGGCAATGAGCAGTTCTTC CASSRTDREGNEQFF
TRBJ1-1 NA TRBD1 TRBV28 TGTGCCAGCAGATCCCCACAGAGGGGGCAAACTGAAGCTTTCTTT CASRSPQRGQTEAFF
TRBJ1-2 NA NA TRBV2 TGTGCCAGCAGCGTACAGGGCTATGGCTACACCTTC CASSVQGYGYTF
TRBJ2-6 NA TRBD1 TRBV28 TGTGCCAGCAGTCCCCAGACAGGGCGCTCTGGGGCCAACGTCCTGACTTTC CASSPQTGRSGANVLTF
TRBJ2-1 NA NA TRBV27 TGTGCCAGCAGTTTTCGGTTTTACAATGAGCAGTTCTTC CASSFRFYNEQFF
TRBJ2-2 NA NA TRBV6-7 TGTGCCAGCAGTTCAACCCCGGTGGGGCAGACCAACACCGGGGAGCTGTTTTTT CASSSTPVGQTNTGELFF
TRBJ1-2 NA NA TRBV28 TGTGCCAGCGGACTCGGAGGGGTTAACTATGGCTACACCTTC CASGLGGVNYGYTF
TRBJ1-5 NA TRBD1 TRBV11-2 TGTGCCAGCAGCACGGGACAGGGGACTCAGCCCCAGCATTTT CASSTGQGTQPQHF
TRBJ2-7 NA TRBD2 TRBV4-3 TGCGCCAGCAGCCAAGAAGCGGGGGGGCAGCGATACGAGCAGTACTTC CASSQEAGGQRYEQYF
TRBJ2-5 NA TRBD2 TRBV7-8 TGTGCCAGCAGCTGGGGACTAGCGGGAGTCAGGGAGACCCAGTACTTC CASSWGLAGVRETQYF
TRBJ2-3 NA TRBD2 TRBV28 TGTGCCAGCAGCCAACCTAGCGGGGGCACAGATACGCAGTATTTT CASSQPSGGTDTQYF
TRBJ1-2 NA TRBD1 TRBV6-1 TGTGCCAGCAGTGGTTCGGGGACAGGGTTGTTATCCTATGGCTACACCTTC CASSGSGTGLLSYGYTF
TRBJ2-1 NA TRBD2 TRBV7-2 TGTGCCAGCAGCTCGGGGGCGGGAGGGCCCTATGAGCAGTTCTTC CASSSGAGGPYEQFF
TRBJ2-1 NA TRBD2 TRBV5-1 TGCGCCAGCAGCACCGTAACTAGCGGGAGGGGCAATGAGCAGTTCTTC CASSTVTSGRGNEQFF
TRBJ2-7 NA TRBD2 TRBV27 TGTGCCAGCAGGGCTAGCGGACCATACGAGCAGTACTTC CASRASGPYEQYF
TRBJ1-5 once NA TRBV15 TGTGCCACCAGCAGAGATCGGCAGCCCCAGCATTTT CATSRDRQPQHF
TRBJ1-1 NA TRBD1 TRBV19 TGTGCCAGTGCAGGGGGGACTGAAGCTTTCTTT CASAGGTEAFF
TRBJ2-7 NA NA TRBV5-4 TGTGCCAGCAGCGACACGAACTCCTACGAGCAGTACTTC CASSDTNSYEQYF
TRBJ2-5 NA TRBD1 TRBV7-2 TGTGCCAGCAGCTTAGCCTCGACAGGGGCAGAGACCCAGTACTTC CASSLASTGAETQYF
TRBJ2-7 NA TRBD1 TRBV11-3 TGTGCCAGCAGCTTAACAGGGGGTAAGGACGAGCAGTACTTC CASSLTGGKDEQYF
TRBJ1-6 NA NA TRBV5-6 TGTGCCAGCAGCTTGAACGGGAACCCCAATTCACCCCTCCACTTT CASSLNGNPNSPLHF
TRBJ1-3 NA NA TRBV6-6 TGTGCCAGCAACAAAGGGGGACCCAGGGCTGGAAACACCATATATTTT CASNKGGPRAGNTIYF
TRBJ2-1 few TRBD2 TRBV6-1 TGTGCCAGCAGTGAAGCAGCGGGGGGGCGTCGCAATGAGCAGTTCTTC CASSEAAGGRRNEQFF
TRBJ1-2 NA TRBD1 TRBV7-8 TGTGCCAGCAGCGTACAGGGGGCTAAAGGTCTAGGGGCTGGCTACACCTTC CASSVQGAKGLGAGYTF
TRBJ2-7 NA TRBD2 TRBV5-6 TGTGCCAGCAGCCGCCCCAGCGGGGGGGAGTACGAGCAGTACTTC CASSRPSGGEYEQYF
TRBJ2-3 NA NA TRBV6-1 TGTGCCAGCAGTGAAGAGGGGGGGCGGGGATCAGATACGCAGTATTTT CASSEEGGRGSDTQYF
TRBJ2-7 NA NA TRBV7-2 TGTGCCAGCAGCTTGGGGACTTCTCTAGTCGAGCAGTACTTC CASSLGTSLVEQYF
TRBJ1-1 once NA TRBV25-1 TGTGCCAGCAGTGAATGGGTGGGCAGCCAAGCTTTCTTT CASSEWVGSQAFF
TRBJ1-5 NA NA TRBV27 TGTGCCAGCAGTCCGACCCGGGGTCAGCCCCAGCATTTT CASSPTRGQPQHF
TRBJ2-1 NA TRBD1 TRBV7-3 TGTGCCAGCAGCCCGGACAGGGAAAACAATGAGCAGTTCTTC CASSPDRENNEQFF
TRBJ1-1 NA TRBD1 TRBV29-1 TGCAGCGTTGCGACAGGGAGGAACACTGAAGCTTTCTTT CSVATGRNTEAFF
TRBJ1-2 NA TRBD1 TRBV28 TGTGCCAGCAGTATCCGGACAGGAATGGTTAACTATGGCTACACCTTC CASSIRTGMVNYGYTF
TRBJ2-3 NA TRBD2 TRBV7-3 TGTGCCAGCAGCTTACAAGCGGGAGGTCGGGATACGCAGTATTTT CASSLQAGGRDTQYF
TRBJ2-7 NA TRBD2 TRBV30 TGTGCCTGGAGTGTGGTAGCGGGAGGTTACGTGGGAGAGCAGTACTTC CAWSVVAGGYVGEQYF
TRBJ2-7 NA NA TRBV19 TGTGCCAGTAGTACCGGGACTGGTTACGAGCAGTACTTC CASSTGTGYEQYF
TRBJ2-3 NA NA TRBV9 TGTGCCAGCAGCGTAGGTACAGGCTTATCCACAGATACGCAGTATTTT CASSVGTGLSTDTQYF